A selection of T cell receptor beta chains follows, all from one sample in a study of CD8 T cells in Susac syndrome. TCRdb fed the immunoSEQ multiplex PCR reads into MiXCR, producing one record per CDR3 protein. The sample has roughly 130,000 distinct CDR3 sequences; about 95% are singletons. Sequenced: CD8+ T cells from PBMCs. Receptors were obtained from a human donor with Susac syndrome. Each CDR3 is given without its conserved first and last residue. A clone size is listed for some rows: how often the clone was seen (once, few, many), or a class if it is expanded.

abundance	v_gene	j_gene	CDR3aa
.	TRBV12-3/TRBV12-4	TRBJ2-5	ASANPRGSGETQY
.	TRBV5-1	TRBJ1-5	ASSREYSNQPQH
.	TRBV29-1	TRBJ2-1	SAVGGNEQF
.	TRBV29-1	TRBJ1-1	SVVGGSGEAF
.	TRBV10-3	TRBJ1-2	AITDPDRVLYGYT
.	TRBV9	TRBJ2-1	ASSPRASDVWNEQF
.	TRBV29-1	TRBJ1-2	SVEGHEVNYGYT
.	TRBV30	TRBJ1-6	AWSDREVSPLH
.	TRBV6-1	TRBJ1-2	ASSVQGGYT
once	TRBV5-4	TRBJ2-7	ASSSGRGVSEQY
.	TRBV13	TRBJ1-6	ASSILQGANSPLH
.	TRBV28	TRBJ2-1	ASSTLAGALYNEQF
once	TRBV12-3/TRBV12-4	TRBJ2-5	ASSLTGPETQY
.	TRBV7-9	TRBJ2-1	ASSPEPLVAEQF
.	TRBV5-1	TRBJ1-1	ASRSGQGSTEAF
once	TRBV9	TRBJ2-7	ASSDSSGGVEQY
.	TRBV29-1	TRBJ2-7	SVEETGSPGEQY
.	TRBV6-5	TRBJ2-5	ASSYSNSRETQY
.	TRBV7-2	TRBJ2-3	ASSPYTPRTDTQY
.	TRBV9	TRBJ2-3	ASSVDGADTQY
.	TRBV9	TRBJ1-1	ASSVVDGSEAF
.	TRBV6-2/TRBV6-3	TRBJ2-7	ASSYSMFQGDYEQY